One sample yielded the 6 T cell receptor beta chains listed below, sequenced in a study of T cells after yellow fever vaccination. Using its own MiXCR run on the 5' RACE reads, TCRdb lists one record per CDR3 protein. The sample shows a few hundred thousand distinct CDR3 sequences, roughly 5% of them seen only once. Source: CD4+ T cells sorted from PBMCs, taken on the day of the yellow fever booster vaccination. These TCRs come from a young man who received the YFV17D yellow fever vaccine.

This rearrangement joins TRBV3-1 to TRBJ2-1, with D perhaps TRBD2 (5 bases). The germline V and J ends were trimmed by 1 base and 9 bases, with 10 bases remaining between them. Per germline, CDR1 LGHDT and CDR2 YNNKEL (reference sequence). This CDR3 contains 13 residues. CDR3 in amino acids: CASSQAGMGEQFF. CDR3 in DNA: TGTGCCAGCAGCCAAGCGGGGATGGGTGAGCAGTTCTTC.

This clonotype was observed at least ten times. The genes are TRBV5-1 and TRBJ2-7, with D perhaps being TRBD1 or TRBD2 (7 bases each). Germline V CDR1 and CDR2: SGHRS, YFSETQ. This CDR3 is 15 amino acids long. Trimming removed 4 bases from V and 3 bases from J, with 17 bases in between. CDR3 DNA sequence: TGCGCCAGCAGCCCAGGGGGGGGACGCCACTACGAGCAGTACGTC. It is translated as CASSPGGGRHYEQYV.

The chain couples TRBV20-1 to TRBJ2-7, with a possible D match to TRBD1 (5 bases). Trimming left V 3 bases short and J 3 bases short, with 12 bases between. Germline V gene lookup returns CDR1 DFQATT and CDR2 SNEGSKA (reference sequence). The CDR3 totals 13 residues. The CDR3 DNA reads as TGCAGTGCTAGCAAGCGACAGATCTACGAGCAGTACGTC. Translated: CSASKRQIYEQYV.

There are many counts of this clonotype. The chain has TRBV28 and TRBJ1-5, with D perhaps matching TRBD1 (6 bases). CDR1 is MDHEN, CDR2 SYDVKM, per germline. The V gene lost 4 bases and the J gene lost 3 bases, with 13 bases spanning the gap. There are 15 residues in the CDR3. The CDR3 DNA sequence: TGTGCCAGCAGTTCAGGAGGGGGGAACAATCAGCCCCAGCATTTT. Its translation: CASSSGGGNNQPQHF.

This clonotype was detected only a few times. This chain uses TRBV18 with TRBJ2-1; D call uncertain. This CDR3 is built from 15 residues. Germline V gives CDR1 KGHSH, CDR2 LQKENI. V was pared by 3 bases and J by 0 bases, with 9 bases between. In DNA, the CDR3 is TGTGCCAGCTCACCGGTCAGTGGCTCCTACAATGAGCAGTTCTTC. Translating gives CASSPVSGSYNEQFF.

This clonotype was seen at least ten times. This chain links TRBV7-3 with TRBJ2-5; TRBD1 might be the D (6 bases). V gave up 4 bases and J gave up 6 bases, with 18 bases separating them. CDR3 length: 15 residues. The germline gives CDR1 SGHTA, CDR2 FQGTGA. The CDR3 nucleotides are TGTGCCAGCAGCTCAAGCACAGGGAGAGCCAAGACCCAGTACTTC. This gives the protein CASSSSTGRAKTQYF.